This T cell receptor beta chain came from a study of OX40 agonist ivuxolimab in advanced cancers. At the level of the study: With ivuxolimab, an agonistic anti-OX40 (CD134) antibody, patients were treated. Allowance was made for prior anti-PD-1, anti-PD-L1 or anti-CTLA-4 therapy, and 35% to 40% had some. Two patients with cutaneous melanoma and one with hepatocellular carcinoma, three in total, showed partial responses. Study-level findings and limits: Clonal expansion in partial responders at 0.1-3.0 mg/kg ranked among the lowest.

The table came from immunoSEQ multiplex PCR; TCRdb's copy has only in-frame clones and leaves some out. The table lists around 69,000 clones, over 75% of them singletons, with 3.1% in the top ten. With regard to this clone: Antigen: not known.

The CDR3 extends over 14 amino acids. V dropped 4 bases and J dropped 2 bases, with 11 bases sitting between them. Germline CDR1 MNHEY, CDR2 SVGAGI. This receptor was identified in an adult with an advanced solid tumor such as melanoma, head and neck, liver or kidney cancer. The rearrangement uses TRBV6-5 and TRBJ1-1; no reliable D call. The sample in question was CD4+ or CD8+ T cells sorted from blood, obtained in a trial of the OX40 agonist ivuxolimab. For the CDR3, the DNA is TGTGCCAGCAGTTCCCCTCGGGAAAACACTGAAGCTTTCTTT. Its protein product is CASSSPRENTEAFF.